This entry is about one T cell receptor beta chain. Patients with a history of autoimmune disease or on systemic immunosuppression were excluded. Germline loops: CDR1 LNHDA, CDR2 SQIVND (reference sequence). The CDR3 loop spans 15 amino acids. The ends lost 5 bases at V and 8 bases at J; junction bases unmatched: 7. The data belong to a study of OX40 agonist ivuxolimab in advanced cancers. Produced via immunoSEQ multiplex PCR; TCRdb's table is partial and in-frame only. This table holds 60,000 to 70,000 clones, 82% found once. V usage is TRBV19 and J usage is TRBJ1-6; 9 nucleotides match TRBD1. This sample comprised CD4+ or CD8+ T cells sorted from blood, obtained in a trial of the OX40 agonist ivuxolimab. The sequence was obtained from an adult with an advanced solid tumor such as melanoma, head and neck, liver or kidney cancer. The CDR3 sequence is CASSSGTGRHSPLHF. CDR3 in DNA: TGTGCCAGTAGTTCCGGGACAGGGCGTCATTCACCCCTCCACTTT. Using reference TRBV19 and TRBJ1-6 for the parts outside the CDR3, the full variable domain is DGGITQSPKYLFRKEGQNVTLSCEQNLNHDAMYWYRQDPGQGLRLIYYSQIVNDFQKGDIAEGYSVSREKKESFPLTVTSAQKNPTAFYLCASSSGTGRHSPLHFGNGTRLTVT.